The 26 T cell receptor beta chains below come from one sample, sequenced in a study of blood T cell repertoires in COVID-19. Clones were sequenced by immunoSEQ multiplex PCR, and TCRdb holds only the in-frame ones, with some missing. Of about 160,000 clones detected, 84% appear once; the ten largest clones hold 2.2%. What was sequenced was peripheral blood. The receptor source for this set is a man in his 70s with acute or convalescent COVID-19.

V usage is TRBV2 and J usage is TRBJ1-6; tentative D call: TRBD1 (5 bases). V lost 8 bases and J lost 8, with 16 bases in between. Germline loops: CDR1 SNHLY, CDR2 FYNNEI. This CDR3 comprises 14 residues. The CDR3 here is CASHPGGAYSPLHF. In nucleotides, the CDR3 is TGTGCCAGCCACCCTGGAGGGGCCTATTCACCCCTCCACTTT. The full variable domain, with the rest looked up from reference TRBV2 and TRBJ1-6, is EPEVTQTPSHQVTQMGQEVILRCVPISNHLYFYWYRQILGQKVEFLVSFYNNEISEKSEIFDDQFSVERPDGSNFTLKIRSTKLEDSAMYFCASHPGGAYSPLHFGNGTRLTVT.

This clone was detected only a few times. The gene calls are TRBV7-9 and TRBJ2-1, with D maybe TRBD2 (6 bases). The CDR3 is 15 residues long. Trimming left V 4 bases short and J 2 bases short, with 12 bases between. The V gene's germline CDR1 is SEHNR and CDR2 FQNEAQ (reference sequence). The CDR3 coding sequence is TGTGCCAGCAGCTCGGCAGCGGGCGCCTACAATGAGCAGTTCTTC. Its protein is CASSSAAGAYNEQFF.

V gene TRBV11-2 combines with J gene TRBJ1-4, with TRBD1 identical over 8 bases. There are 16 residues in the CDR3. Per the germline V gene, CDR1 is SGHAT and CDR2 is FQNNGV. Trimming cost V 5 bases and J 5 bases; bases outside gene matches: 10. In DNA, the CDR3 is TGTGCCAGCAGCCCATTAACAGGGGGGCCGAATGAAAAACTGTTTTTT. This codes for CASSPLTGGPNEKLFF.

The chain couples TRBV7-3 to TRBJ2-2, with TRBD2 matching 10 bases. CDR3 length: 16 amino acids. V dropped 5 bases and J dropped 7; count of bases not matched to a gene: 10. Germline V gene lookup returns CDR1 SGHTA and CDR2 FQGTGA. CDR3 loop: CASSPAGGPGIGELFF. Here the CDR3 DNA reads TGTGCCAGCAGCCCAGCGGGAGGGCCAGGCATCGGGGAGCTGTTTTTT.

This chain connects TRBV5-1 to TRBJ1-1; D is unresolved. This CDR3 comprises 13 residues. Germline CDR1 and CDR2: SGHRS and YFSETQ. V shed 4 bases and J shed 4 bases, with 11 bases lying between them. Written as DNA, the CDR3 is TGCGCCAGCAGCAGCGGGGTGGGCACTGAAGCTTTCTTT. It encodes CASSSGVGTEAFF.

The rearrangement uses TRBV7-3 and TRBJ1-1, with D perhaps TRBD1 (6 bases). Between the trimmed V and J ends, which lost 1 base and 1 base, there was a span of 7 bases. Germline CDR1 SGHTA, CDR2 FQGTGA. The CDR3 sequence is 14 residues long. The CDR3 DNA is TGTGCCAGCAGCTTAAGGGGACAGAACACTGAAGCTTTCTTT. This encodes CASSLRGQNTEAFF.

This chain's CDR3 is CASRKDRGGEKLFF. The CDR3, as DNA: TGTGCCAGCAGAAAGGACAGGGGAGGGGAAAAACTGTTTTTT. The rearrangement links TRBV7-9 to TRBJ1-4; 9 nucleotides agree with TRBD1. Per germline, CDR1 SEHNR and CDR2 FQNEAQ (reference sequence). Trimming removed 6 bases from V and 8 bases from J; junction bases left unmatched: 7. The CDR3 runs to 14 residues. Full variable domain (outside the CDR3, taken from reference TRBV7-9 and TRBJ1-4): DTGVSQNPRHKITKRGQNVTFRCDPISEHNRLYWYRQTLGQGPEFLTYFQNEAQLEKSRLLSDRFSAERPKGSFSTLEIQRTEQGDSAMYLCASRKDRGGEKLFFGSGTQLSVL.

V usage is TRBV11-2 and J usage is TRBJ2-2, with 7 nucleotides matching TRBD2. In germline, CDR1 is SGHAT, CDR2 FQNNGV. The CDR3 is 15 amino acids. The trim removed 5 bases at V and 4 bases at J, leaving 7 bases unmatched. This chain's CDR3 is CASSPTLAGTGELFF. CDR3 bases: TGTGCCAGCAGCCCGACCTTAGCGGGCACCGGGGAGCTGTTTTTT.

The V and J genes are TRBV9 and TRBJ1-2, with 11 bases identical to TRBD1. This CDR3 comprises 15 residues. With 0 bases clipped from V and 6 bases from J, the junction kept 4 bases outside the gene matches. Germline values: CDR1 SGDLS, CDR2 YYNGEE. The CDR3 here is CASSVGGTGGNGYTF. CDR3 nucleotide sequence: TGTGCCAGCAGCGTAGGTGGGACAGGGGGTAATGGCTACACCTTC.

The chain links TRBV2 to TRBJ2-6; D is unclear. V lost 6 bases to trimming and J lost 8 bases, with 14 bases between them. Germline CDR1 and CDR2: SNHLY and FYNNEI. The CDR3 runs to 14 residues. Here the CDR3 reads CASSSQVVTNVLTF. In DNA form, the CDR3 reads TGTGCCAGCAGCTCCCAGGTAGTAACCAACGTCCTGACTTTC.

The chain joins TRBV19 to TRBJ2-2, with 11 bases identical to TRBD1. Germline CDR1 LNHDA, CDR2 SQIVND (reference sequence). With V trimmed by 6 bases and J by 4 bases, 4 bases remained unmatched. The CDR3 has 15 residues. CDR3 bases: TGTGCCAGTAGAGGGGACAGGGGGATCACCGGGGAGCTGTTTTTT. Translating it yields CASRGDRGITGELFF.

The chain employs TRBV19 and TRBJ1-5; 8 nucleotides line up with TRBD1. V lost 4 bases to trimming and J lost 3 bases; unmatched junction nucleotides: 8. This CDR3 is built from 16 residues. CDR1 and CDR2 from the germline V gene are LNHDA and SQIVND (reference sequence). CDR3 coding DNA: TGTGCCAGTAGTACATCCGGGACAGGATACAATCAGCCCCAGCATTTT. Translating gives CASSTSGTGYNQPQHF.

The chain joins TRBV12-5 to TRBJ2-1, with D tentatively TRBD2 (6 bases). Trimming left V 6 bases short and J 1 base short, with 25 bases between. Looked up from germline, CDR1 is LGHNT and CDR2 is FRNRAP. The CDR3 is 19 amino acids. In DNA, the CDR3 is TGTGCTAGTGGCTGGGGGACTGGGGGGTTCCGTATGTCCTACAATGAGCAGTTCTTC. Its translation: CASGWGTGGFRMSYNEQFF.

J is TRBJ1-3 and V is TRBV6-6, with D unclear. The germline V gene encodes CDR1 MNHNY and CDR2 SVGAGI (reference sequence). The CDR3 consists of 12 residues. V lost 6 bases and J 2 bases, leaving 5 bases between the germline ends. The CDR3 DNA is TGTGCCAGCAGGGAGCCTGGAAACACCATATATTTT. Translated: CASREPGNTIYF.

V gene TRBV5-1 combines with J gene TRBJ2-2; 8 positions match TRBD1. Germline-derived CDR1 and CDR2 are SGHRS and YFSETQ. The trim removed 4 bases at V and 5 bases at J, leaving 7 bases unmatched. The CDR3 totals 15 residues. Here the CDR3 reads CASSTGQGRTGELFF. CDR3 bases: TGCGCCAGCAGCACCGGACAGGGTCGGACCGGGGAGCTGTTTTTT.

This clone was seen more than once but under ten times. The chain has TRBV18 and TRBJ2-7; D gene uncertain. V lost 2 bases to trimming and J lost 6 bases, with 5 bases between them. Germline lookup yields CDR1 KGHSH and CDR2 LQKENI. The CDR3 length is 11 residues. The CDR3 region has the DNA TGTGCCAGCTCACCAGAGGTCGAGCAGTACTTC. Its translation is CASSPEVEQYF. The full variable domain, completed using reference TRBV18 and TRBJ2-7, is NAGVMQNPRHLVRRRGQEARLRCSPMKGHSHVYWYRQLPEEGLKFMVYLQKENIIDESGMPKERFSAEFPKEGPSILRIQQVVRGDSAAYFCASSPEVEQYFGPGTRLTVT.

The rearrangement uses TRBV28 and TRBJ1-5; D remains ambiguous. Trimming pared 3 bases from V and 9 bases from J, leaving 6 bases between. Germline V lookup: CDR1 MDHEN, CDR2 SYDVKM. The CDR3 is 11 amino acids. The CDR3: CASSFSPPQHF. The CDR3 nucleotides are TGTGCCAGCAGTTTCTCTCCGCCCCAGCATTTT. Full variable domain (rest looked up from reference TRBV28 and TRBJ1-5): DVKVTQSSRYLVKRTGEKVFLECVQDMDHENMFWYRQDPGLGLRLIYFSYDVKMKEKGDIPEGYSVSREKKERFSLILESASTNQTSMYLCASSFSPPQHFGDGTRLSIL.

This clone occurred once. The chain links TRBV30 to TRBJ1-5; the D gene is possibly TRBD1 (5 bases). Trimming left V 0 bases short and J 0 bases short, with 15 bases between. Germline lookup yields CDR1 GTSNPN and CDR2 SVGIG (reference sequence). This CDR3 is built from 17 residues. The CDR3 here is CAWSVHRLSNSNQPQHF. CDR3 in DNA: TGTGCCTGGAGTGTACACAGGCTAAGTAATAGCAATCAGCCCCAGCATTTT.

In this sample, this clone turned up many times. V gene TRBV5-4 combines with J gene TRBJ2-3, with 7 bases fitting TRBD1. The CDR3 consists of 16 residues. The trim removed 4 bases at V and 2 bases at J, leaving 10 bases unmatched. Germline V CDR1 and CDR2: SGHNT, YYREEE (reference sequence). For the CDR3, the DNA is TGTGCCAGCAGCGACACAGGGGCCTCGATCACAGATACGCAGTATTTT. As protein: CASSDTGASITDTQYF.

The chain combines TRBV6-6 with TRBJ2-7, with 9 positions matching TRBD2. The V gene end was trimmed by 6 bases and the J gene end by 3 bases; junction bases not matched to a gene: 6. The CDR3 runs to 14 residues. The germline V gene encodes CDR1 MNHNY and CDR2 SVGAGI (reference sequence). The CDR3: CASSNSGSGYEQYF. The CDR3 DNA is TGTGCCAGCAGCAATAGCGGGAGTGGCTACGAGCAGTACTTC.

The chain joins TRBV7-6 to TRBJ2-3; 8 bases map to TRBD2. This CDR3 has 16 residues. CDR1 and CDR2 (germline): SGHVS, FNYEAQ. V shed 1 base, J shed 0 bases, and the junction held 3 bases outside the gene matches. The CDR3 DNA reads TGTGCCAGCAGCTTAGAGGCTAGCGGGAGCACAGATACGCAGTATTTT. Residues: CASSLEASGSTDTQYF.

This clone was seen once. The CDR3 region is CASSPWQGSYNEQFF. The CDR3 region has the DNA TGTGCCAGCAGCCCTTGGCAGGGGTCCTACAATGAGCAGTTCTTC. The chain is built from TRBV11-2 and TRBJ2-1; TRBD1 might be the D (6 bases). The CDR3 totals 15 residues. V was cut by 5 bases and J by 1 base, with 12 bases left in between. CDR1 is SGHAT, CDR2 FQNNGV, per germline.

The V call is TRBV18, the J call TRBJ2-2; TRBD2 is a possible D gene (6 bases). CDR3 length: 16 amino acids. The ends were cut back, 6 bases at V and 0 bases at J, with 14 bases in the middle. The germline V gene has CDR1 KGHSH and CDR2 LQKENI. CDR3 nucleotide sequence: TGTGCCAGCTCGCTCCGGGACTTGGCGAACACCGGGGAGCTGTTTTTT. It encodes CASSLRDLANTGELFF.

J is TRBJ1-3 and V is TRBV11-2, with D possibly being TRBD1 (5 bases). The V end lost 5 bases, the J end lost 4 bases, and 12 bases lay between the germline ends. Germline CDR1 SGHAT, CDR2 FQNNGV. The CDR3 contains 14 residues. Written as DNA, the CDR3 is TGTGCCAGCAGCCCACAGGACGTCGGAAACACCATATATTTT. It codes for CASSPQDVGNTIYF.

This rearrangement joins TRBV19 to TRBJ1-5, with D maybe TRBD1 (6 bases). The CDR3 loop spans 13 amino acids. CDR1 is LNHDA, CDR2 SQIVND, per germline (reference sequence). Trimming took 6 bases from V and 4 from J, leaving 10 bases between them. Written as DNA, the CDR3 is TGTGCCAGTAGCGACAGGATTAATCAGCCCCAGCATTTT. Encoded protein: CASSDRINQPQHF.

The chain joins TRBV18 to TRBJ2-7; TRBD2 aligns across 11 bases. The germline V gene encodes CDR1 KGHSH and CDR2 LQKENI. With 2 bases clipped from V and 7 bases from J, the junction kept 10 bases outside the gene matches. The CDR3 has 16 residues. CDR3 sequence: CASSPGVLAGVSEQYF. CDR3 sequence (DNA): TGTGCCAGCTCACCAGGGGTACTAGCGGGAGTGTCGGAGCAGTACTTC.